The next 10 T cell receptor beta chains were all read from a single sample in a study of cytotoxic CD8 clonotypes in ibrutinib-treated CLL (dated by TCRdb to 2020 to 2023). Library method: the immunoSEQ multiplex PCR assay. The table was pulled from immuneACCESS by TCRdb, which kept in-frame rearrangements only. Such tables lose some clones; where checked, under half of the loss comes from unresolved V genes, and the rest has no known cause. The sample includes about 300,000 clones, with roughly 76% observed a single time. The leading ten clones occupy roughly 6% of the sample. Read against the paper, the sample's time point label means: progressive disease on ibrutinib. The specimen comprised PBMCs, sampled at disease progression, from a patient treated with ibrutinib. Receptors originate from a human donor with chronic lymphocytic leukemia.

The rearrangement joins TRBV25-1 to TRBJ2-7, with 7 bases that match TRBD1. The CDR3 consists of 15 residues. CDR1 and CDR2 (germline): MGHDK, SYGVNS. V was clipped by 6 bases and J by 7 bases; unmatched bases: 15. The DNA of the CDR3 is TGTGCCAGCAGATCATTGACAGGGCTACTTGGGGAGCAGTACTTC. As protein: CASRSLTGLLGEQYF.

This clone was detected only a few times. The chain joins TRBV4-3 to TRBJ2-2, with D uncertain. In germline, CDR1 is LGHNA, CDR2 YSLEER. CDR3 length equals 14 residues. V lost 0 bases to trimming and J lost 3 bases, with 5 bases between them. CDR3 DNA: TGCGCCAGCAGCCAAGAAGGGTACACCGGGGAGCTGTTTTTT. This sequence encodes CASSQEGYTGELFF.

The J gene is TRBJ1-4, the V gene TRBV15, with 7 positions matching TRBD1. The J segment lost 5 bases and the V segment lost 3 bases, leaving 15 bases of the junction unmatched. The CDR3 is made up of 18 amino acids. Germline V gene sequence: CDR1 LNHNV, CDR2 YYDKDF (reference sequence). The CDR3 protein is CATSSHSPRTGLNEKLFF. The CDR3 DNA reads TGTGCCACCAGCAGTCACTCCCCCCGGACAGGTTTGAATGAAAAACTGTTTTTT.

The rearrangement joins TRBV29-1 to TRBJ1-4; unclear D gene. Germline V CDR1 and CDR2: SQVTM, ANQGSEA. With 7 bases removed from V and 0 bases from J, the gap between germline ends came to 9 bases. The length of the CDR3 is 13 residues. The CDR3 here is CSGLDATNEKLFF. CDR3 nucleotides: TGCAGCGGTTTAGATGCAACTAATGAAAAACTGTTTTTT.

The V gene is TRBV5-6, the J gene TRBJ2-5, with D perhaps matching TRBD1 (5 bases). Germline lookup yields CDR1 SGHDT and CDR2 YYEEEE. This CDR3 comprises 11 residues. V was shortened by 4 bases and J by 8 bases, with 9 bases between the two germline ends. The DNA for the CDR3 is TGTGCCAGCAGCGCAGGGCCAACCCAGTACTTC. Protein product: CASSAGPTQYF.

The chain couples TRBV6-6 to TRBJ2-7; D is perhaps TRBD1 (6 bases). The CDR3 length is 13 residues. Germline values: CDR1 MNHNY, CDR2 SVGAGI (reference sequence). The germline V and J ends were trimmed by 4 bases and 1 base, with 8 bases remaining between them. CDR3 loop: CASSLGQSYEQYF. The CDR3 nucleotides are TGTGCCAGCAGTTTGGGACAATCCTACGAGCAGTACTTC.

The V call is TRBV28, the J call TRBJ2-7, with D possibly matching TRBD1 (6 bases). This CDR3 contains 12 residues. Deletions cut 7 bases from V and 2 bases from J, with 9 bases between. From germline, CDR1 is MDHEN and CDR2 SYDVKM. The CDR3 region is CASTQGAYEQYF. CDR3 in DNA: TGTGCCAGCACACAGGGAGCCTACGAGCAGTACTTC.

This rearrangement joins TRBV5-4 to TRBJ1-2, with D tentatively TRBD1 (5 bases). Trimming removed 4 bases at V and 2 bases at J, with 15 bases between. This CDR3 has 15 amino acids. Germline values: CDR1 SGHNT, CDR2 YYREEE (reference sequence). The CDR3 here is CASSPARGLNYGYTF. The CDR3 nucleotides are TGTGCCAGCAGCCCCGCGAGGGGCTTGAACTATGGCTACACCTTC.

The chain uses TRBV6-5 and TRBJ1-1; TRBD1 might be the D (5 bases). Trimming cost V 2 bases and J 4 bases, with 14 bases left between them. Germline CDR1 reads MNHEY; CDR2 reads SVGAGI. The CDR3 covers 15 residues. The CDR3 is CASSYHAGKGTEAFF. The CDR3 DNA follows: TGTGCCAGCAGTTACCACGCAGGGAAGGGCACTGAAGCTTTCTTT.

The chain employs TRBV6-5 and TRBJ1-2; TRBD1 matches at 7 bases. The CDR3 sequence is 12 residues long. Trimming removed 2 bases from V and 8 bases from J; junction bases left unmatched: 2. Germline assignment: CDR1 MNHEY and CDR2 SVGAGI. Here the CDR3 reads CASSYKGGGYTF. The CDR3 DNA is TGTGCCAGCAGTTACAAAGGGGGCGGCTACACCTTC.